Listed below are T cell receptor beta chains from one sample, sequenced in a study of cytomegalovirus exposure and HLA in healthy donors. Clones were sequenced by immunoSEQ multiplex PCR, and TCRdb holds only the in-frame ones, with some missing. Of 120,000 to 150,000 clones in the sample, approximately 79% were seen once. Sequenced input: PBMCs. All receptors come from a woman in her 40s in good health and CMV-seropositive. Each CDR3 is given with its conserved first and last residue. A D gene is named only where the DNA matches it firmly. Size is omitted from some rows. Given values are once, few, many or a class for expanded clones.

clone_size d_call j_call v_call cdr3_nt cdr3_aa
- - TRBJ2-1 TRBV5-1 TGCGCCAGCAGCTACCAGGGCAATGAGCAGTTCTTC CASSYQGNEQFF
- TRBD2 TRBJ2-5 TRBV4-2 TGTGCCAGCAGCCAAACAGCGGGGGGCGTCGAAGAGACCCAGTACTTC CASSQTAGGVEETQYF
- - TRBJ2-2 TRBV5-1 TGCGCCAGCAGCCTGACAATGACAGGAAACACCGGGGAGCTGTTTTTT CASSLTMTGNTGELFF
- - TRBJ1-2 TRBV27 TGTGCCAGCTCCAAAGGAGGGAACTATGGCTACACCTTC CASSKGGNYGYTF
- TRBD1 TRBJ2-3 TRBV9 TGTGCCAGCAGCGTAGGGACAGGGGCGCTTCGTACGCAGTATTTT CASSVGTGALRTQYF
- - TRBJ2-6 TRBV5-1 TGCGCCAGCAGCTTCGGCTCTGGGGCCAACGTCCTGACTTTC CASSFGSGANVLTF
- - TRBJ2-7 TRBV7-9 TGTGCCAGCAGCTTCCCCACGAGTAAACCCTCCTACGAGCAGTACTTC CASSFPTSKPSYEQYF
few - TRBJ1-3 TRBV28 TGTGCCAGCAGTCCTCTAGCGGGGAATACCGGAAACACCATATATTTT CASSPLAGNTGNTIYF
once TRBD1 TRBJ2-1 TRBV28 TGTGCCAGCAGTTCAAGACAGGGTTCCTCCTACAATGAGCAGTTCTTC CASSSRQGSSYNEQFF
- - TRBJ1-1 TRBV19 TGTGCCAGTAGTATTAGGGAGGTGAACACTGAAGCTTTCTTT CASSIREVNTEAFF
- TRBD1 TRBJ1-6 TRBV18 TGTGCCAGCTCACCTCCTAACTTGGGCAGGGGGCCATTTAGCTCCTATAATTCACCCCTCCACTTT CASSPPNLGRGPFSSYNSPLHF
- - TRBJ1-2 TRBV14 TGTGCCAGCAGCCAAGCGGGGGGGGTCGTTGGCTACACCTTC CASSQAGGVVGYTF
- TRBD1 TRBJ1-1 TRBV6-5 TGTGCCAGCAGCGCCCTTGGACAGGCGTCCACTGAAGCTTTCTTT CASSALGQASTEAFF
- - TRBJ1-3 TRBV6-6 TGTGCCAGCAGTTATTTCACAGGCTCTGGAAACACCATATATTTT CASSYFTGSGNTIYF
- - TRBJ1-4 TRBV4-1 TGCGCCAGCAGCCAAGATACTCGGGGGGGCGAAAAACTGTTTTTT CASSQDTRGGEKLFF
- TRBD1 TRBJ1-2 TRBV5-6 TGTGCCAGCAGCTCCCGGGACAGGGCCCTTATCTATGGCTACACCTTC CASSSRDRALIYGYTF
- TRBD1 TRBJ1-2 TRBV2 TGTGCCAGCAGTGACGACAGGGGAGATGGCTACACCTTC CASSDDRGDGYTF
- - TRBJ2-7 TRBV6-1 TGTGCCAGCAGTGACTACAGCTCCTACGAGCAGTACTTC CASSDYSSYEQYF
- - TRBJ1-6 TRBV6-5 TGTGCCAGCAGCTACCCGGGACAAAATTCACCCCTCCACTTT CASSYPGQNSPLHF
- - TRBJ1-1 TRBV6-6 TGTGCCAGCAGTTACTCTCGAGGGAACACTGAAGCTTTCTTT CASSYSRGNTEAFF
- - TRBJ1-2 TRBV5-4 TGTGCCAGCAGCACAGATTTAGCTAACTATGGCTACACCTTC CASSTDLANYGYTF
- TRBD2 TRBJ2-7 TRBV7-6 TGTGCCAGCAGCCCCGATACTAGCGCCGAGCAGTACTTC CASSPDTSAEQYF
- TRBD1 TRBJ1-1 TRBV19 TGTGCCAGTAGTATACTACAGGGGAAAGTCGCTGAAGCTTTCTTT CASSILQGKVAEAFF
- TRBD1 TRBJ1-1 TRBV2 TGTGCCAGCAGCCTATTGACAGGGCGGGCTGAAGCTTTCTTT CASSLLTGRAEAFF
few - TRBJ1-1 TRBV6-6 TGTGCCAGCAGCCGAGCGAGGGACATGAACACTGAAGCTTTCTTT CASSRARDMNTEAFF
- TRBD2 TRBJ2-7 TRBV11-1 TGTGCCAGCAGCCGACTCCGGGGGGCCTACGAGCAGTACTTC CASSRLRGAYEQYF
- TRBD1 TRBJ1-1 TRBV19 TGTGCCAGTAGTAGCAGACAGGGGAACACTGAAGCTTTCTTT CASSSRQGNTEAFF
- TRBD1 TRBJ2-3 TRBV14 TGTGCCAGCAGCCATGGGGACAGAAAAGCAGATACGCAGTATTTT CASSHGDRKADTQYF
- - TRBJ2-2 TRBV6-1 TGTGCCAGCAGTGAAGAAGGGGGCACCGGGGAGCTGTTTTTT CASSEEGGTGELFF
- TRBD1 TRBJ1-1 TRBV19 TGTGCCAGTCCATGGGACAGGGGGACCAAAAACGACACTGAAGCTTTCTTT CASPWDRGTKNDTEAFF
- TRBD2 TRBJ2-1 TRBV6-5 TGTGCCAGCACTCGACTAGCGGGGTACAATGAGCAGTTCTTC CASTRLAGYNEQFF
- TRBD2 TRBJ2-3 TRBV4-1 TGCGCCAGCAGCCAAGCCTCAACCGGGACTAGCATCTCAGATACGCAGTATTTT CASSQASTGTSISDTQYF
- - TRBJ2-7 TRBV5-1 TGCGCCAGCAGCTTGGTCCGGCAGGGTGGCGAGCAGTACTTC CASSLVRQGGEQYF
- TRBD1 TRBJ2-7 TRBV6-1 TGTGCCAGCAGAACCGGGCAGGGGGTTTATTTGGAGCAGTACTTC CASRTGQGVYLEQYF
- TRBD1 TRBJ1-1 TRBV2 TGTGCCAGCAGTGAAACAGGGGTCACTGAAGCTTTCTTT CASSETGVTEAFF
- - TRBJ1-1 TRBV5-1 TGCGCCAGCAGCTTGCCTCGGGGGTCGGGCACTGAAGCTTTCTTT CASSLPRGSGTEAFF
- - TRBJ2-5 TRBV2 TGTGCCAGCACCGTGACTATGACGGGTGAGACCCAGTACTTC CASTVTMTGETQYF
- - TRBJ2-7 TRBV11-2 TGTGCCAGCAGCTTAGCAAGCGGGTGGGAGCAGTACTTC CASSLASGWEQYF
- TRBD1 TRBJ1-1 TRBV5-1 TGCGCCAGCAGCTTGGCCAGTTTTCAGGGGGTCACTGAAGCTTTCTTT CASSLASFQGVTEAFF
- TRBD2 TRBJ2-1 TRBV28 TGTGCCAGCAGGGGGACTAGCGGGGGGCGCTCCTACAATGAGCAGTTCTTC CASRGTSGGRSYNEQFF
- TRBD1 TRBJ1-1 TRBV19 TGTGCCAGTAGTTTCCTCCAGGGGGCAGGTATAGCTGAAGCTTTCTTT CASSFLQGAGIAEAFF
- TRBD1 TRBJ1-5 TRBV4-1 TGCGCCAGCAGCCAGGAGGGGGCTGGCCAGCCCCAGCATTTT CASSQEGAGQPQHF
- - TRBJ1-4 TRBV6-1 TGTGCCAGCAAGGACACCGTGGGGGGAGAAAAACTGTTTTTT CASKDTVGGEKLFF
- TRBD2 TRBJ2-2 TRBV7-9 TGTGCCAGCAGCCTTAGCGGGAGCACCGGGGAGCTGTTTTTT CASSLSGSTGELFF
- - TRBJ1-1 TRBV7-9 TGTGCCAGCAGCTTAGCCGGTGGGGAGAGCTTGAACACTGAAGCTTTCTTT CASSLAGGESLNTEAFF
- TRBD1 TRBJ2-7 TRBV18 TGTGCCAGCTCCTCCATGGACAGGGAAGGCGAGCAGTACTTC CASSSMDREGEQYF
- TRBD2 TRBJ2-7 TRBV27 TGTGCCAGCAGTTTAGAAGCGGGGGGTACCTACGAGCAGTACTTC CASSLEAGGTYEQYF
few TRBD1 TRBJ1-2 TRBV28 TGTGCCAGCAGTCCATCCGGACAGGGGATGGGGAACAGGAGCTATGGCTACACCTTC CASSPSGQGMGNRSYGYTF
- - TRBJ1-5 TRBV19 TGTGCCAGTAGTACGGGGGTGGCCGGGCCCCAGCATTTT CASSTGVAGPQHF
once - TRBJ1-1 TRBV2 TGTGCCAGCCACCGGGGCACTGAAGCTTTCTTT CASHRGTEAFF
- - TRBJ2-5 TRBV21-1 TGTGCCAACAGGTTGGGATGGGGGGACCAGTACTTC CANRLGWGDQYF
- TRBD1 TRBJ2-7 TRBV6-5 TGTGCCAGCAGCCACCTCAGGACAGGGCTGGACGAGCAGTACTTC CASSHLRTGLDEQYF